This entry describes one T cell receptor (beta chain). Its specificity is not known. PCR used 60 Vbeta primers and 13 Jbeta primers. Generated by immunoSEQ multiplex PCR, the TCRdb table keeps only in-frame clones and is missing some. This sample has more than 100,000 clones; about 73% occur once, and the top ten carry around 5.5%. This CDR3 is 13 amino acids long. CDR1 and CDR2 from the germline V gene are SGHTA and FQGNSA. V trimming: 5 bases; J trimming: 7 bases; junction bases outside the gene matches: 6. The source of the sample is a study of cytomegalovirus exposure and HLA in healthy donors. For the study at large: An early data release held some 85 million unique TCRs from HLA-typed donors.

Notes on the study in general: On later analysis, the bulk of CMV-associated TCR beta chains appeared to be HLA-restricted.

This TCR derives from a woman in her forties or fifties in good health and CMV-seropositive. Sequenced: PBMCs. This chain uses TRBV7-2 with TRBJ1-2; 8 nucleotides line up with TRBD1. DNA for the CDR3: TGTGCCAGCAGCCAGGACAGGGTCTCTGGCTACACCTTC. This encodes CASSQDRVSGYTF.